This TCR beta chain was sequenced during a study of cytomegalovirus exposure and HLA in healthy donors. CDR1 is SGDLS, CDR2 YYNGEE, per germline. Deletions cut 0 bases from V and 3 bases from J, with 2 bases between. The CDR3 is made up of 12 amino acids. Amplification used 60 Vbeta primers and 13 Jbeta primers. Method: immunoSEQ multiplex PCR; TCRdb's copy keeps in-frame clones and lacks some. In the table there are 140,000 to 150,000 clones, around 70% of which are singletons. Sequenced sample: PBMCs. The rearrangement uses TRBV9 and TRBJ2-3, with D unclear. The TCR originated in a man aged 40-49 years in good health and CMV-seronegative. The CDR3 here is CASSVATDTQYF. DNA of the CDR3: TGTGCCAGCAGCGTAGCAACAGATACGCAGTATTTT.